Presented here are 5 T cell receptor beta chains from one specimen sequenced in a study of cytomegalovirus exposure and HLA in healthy donors. The primer mix had 60 Vbeta and 13 Jbeta primers. Assay: immunoSEQ multiplex PCR; the TCRdb copy retains only in-frame clones and omits some. Of some 150,000 clones listed, about 76% were seen once; the top ten hold 3.5%. Sequencing was done on a sample of PBMCs. The receptors were gathered from a human donor in good health.

J is TRBJ2-6 and V is TRBV10-3; the D gene is possibly TRBD1 (6 bases). The V end was cut by 6 bases, the J end by 2 bases, with 17 bases between. The V gene's germline CDR1 is ENHRY and CDR2 SYGVKD. The CDR3 is made up of 17 amino acids. The CDR3 here is CAISTTNQGTGANVLTF. The CDR3 DNA reads as TGTGCCATCAGCACCACCAACCAGGGGACTGGGGCCAACGTCCTGACTTTC.

This chain uses TRBV7-8 with TRBJ1-1, with D possibly being TRBD1 (5 bases). The germline CDR1 and CDR2 sequences are SGHVS and FQNEAQ. The CDR3 covers 15 residues. V lost 2 bases and J 4 bases, leaving 14 bases between the germline ends. CDR3 nucleotides: TGTGCCAGCAGCTTAACGGCAGGGATGCGCACTGAAGCTTTCTTT. Translating gives CASSLTAGMRTEAFF.

In its sample, this clone was seen once. The chain combines TRBV5-1 with TRBJ2-7; D uncertain. This CDR3 region has 16 residues. CDR1 and CDR2 from the germline V gene are SGHRS and YFSETQ. V shed 0 bases and J shed 0 bases, with 13 bases lying between them. The CDR3 coding sequence is TGCGCCAGCAGCTTGGCCGCGAGTGCCGACTCCTACGAGCAGTACTTC. It is translated as CASSLAASADSYEQYF.

The V and J genes are TRBV9 and TRBJ2-5; 10 nucleotides match TRBD2. V lost 5 bases to trimming and J lost 5 bases; unmatched junction nucleotides: 15. The germline gives CDR1 SGDLS, CDR2 YYNGEE. The CDR3 contains 17 residues. The DNA for the CDR3 is TGTGCCAGCAGTCGAGGAGGAGCGGGAGGGTTAGGGGAGACCCAGTACTTC. Protein sequence: CASSRGGAGGLGETQYF.

The CDR3 DNA sequence: TGTGCCAGTAGTATAGTTGGGAGGACTGAAGCTTTCTTT. Its protein is CASSIVGRTEAFF. The chain combines TRBV19 with TRBJ1-1; D is unresolved. CDR1 and CDR2 (germline): LNHDA, SQIVND (reference sequence). The CDR3 length is 13 residues. Deletions cut 1 base from V and 5 bases from J, with 8 bases between.